One and the same sample provided the 23 T cell receptor beta chains below, sequenced in a study of monozygotic twins with inflammatory bowel disease. Following a re-call of the 5' RACE reads, TCRdb has one entry per CDR3 protein and lacks DNA. Here the sample table reports 300,000 to 450,000 distinct CDR3 sequences. The source material was blood. These receptors were taken from a human donor with ulcerative colitis or Crohn's disease, or a healthy co-twin of an affected twin (not recorded which).

J is TRBJ1-1 and V is TRBV19; TCRdb gives TRBD1 as the D gene, but with no DNA this cannot be confirmed. The germline V gene has CDR1 LNHDA and CDR2 SQIVND (reference sequence). The CDR3 runs to 18 residues. CDR3 amino acids: CASNPGSRGGTKGTEAFF.

This sequence joins TRBV28 and TRBJ2-7. Germline loops: CDR1 MDHEN, CDR2 SYDVKM. This CDR3 spans 12 amino acids. CDR3: CASSFQDYEQYF.

The chain has TRBV7-2 and TRBJ2-1. This CDR3 spans 13 amino acids. Germline V gene lookup returns CDR1 SGHTA and CDR2 FQGNSA. This chain's CDR3 is CASSFGLLGEQFF.

The chain has TRBV6-2 or TRBV6-3 and TRBJ2-7. The CDR3 has 12 amino acids. The germline gives CDR1 MNHEY, CDR2 SVGEGT. CDR3 amino acids: CASSPNPYEQYF.

The CDR3: CSARGIARGQPQETQYF. This rearrangement joins TRBV20-1 to TRBJ2-5; TCRdb's D gene call, TRBD1, goes unchecked for lack of DNA. This CDR3 comprises 17 residues. CDR1 DFQATT and CDR2 SNEGSKA come from the germline V gene (reference sequence).

The rearrangement links TRBV18 to TRBJ2-5; TCRdb outputs TRBD2, but without DNA this stays unchecked. Germline loops: CDR1 KGHSH, CDR2 LQKENI. The CDR3 consists of 16 residues. This CDR3 reads CASSPPSSGGQETQYF.

CDR3 amino acids: CASRPSFAKNIQYF. The chain employs TRBV5-1 and TRBJ2-4. Germline V gene sequence: CDR1 SGHRS, CDR2 YFSETQ. The CDR3 loop spans 14 amino acids.

The CDR3 reads CSARAGAAQETQYF. V usage is TRBV20-1 and J usage is TRBJ2-5; TCRdb outputs TRBD1, but without DNA this stays unchecked. This CDR3 spans 14 amino acids. The germline V gene encodes CDR1 DFQATT and CDR2 SNEGSKA (reference sequence).

The chain employs TRBV27 and TRBJ2-3; TCRdb lists TRBD1, though no DNA is available to test this call. Germline lookup yields CDR1 MNHEY and CDR2 SMNVEV (reference sequence). The CDR3 covers 15 residues. The CDR3 is CASSFGGLAADTQYF.

The V gene is TRBV20-1, the J gene TRBJ2-7; TCRdb designates TRBD2, a call that cannot be tested without DNA. The CDR3 has 16 residues. The germline gives CDR1 DFQATT, CDR2 SNEGSKA (reference sequence). CDR3 in amino acids: CSARDRGEAGTREQYF.

The V call is TRBV4-1, the J call TRBJ2-5; TCRdb picks TRBD2, but there is no DNA to check that call. The CDR3 length is 15 residues. The V gene's germline CDR1 is MGHRA and CDR2 YSYEKL. CDR3 sequence reads: CASGTSGGAFETQYF.

This sequence joins TRBV6-4 and TRBJ1-1; as DNA is missing, the TRBD1 call by TCRdb cannot be tested. The germline gives CDR1 MRHNA, CDR2 SNTAGT. The CDR3 covers 13 residues. This CDR3 is CASSDKPWSEAFF.

The V and J genes are TRBV20-1 and TRBJ1-1; checking the TCRdb D call of TRBD1 is not possible without DNA. The germline V gene has CDR1 DFQATT and CDR2 SNEGSKA (reference sequence). The CDR3 has 15 amino acids. CDR3 sequence: CSARDRDRGNTEAFF.

The chain couples TRBV28 to TRBJ1-2; absent DNA, TCRdb's TRBD1 call cannot be checked. This CDR3 has 14 amino acids. The germline V gene encodes CDR1 MDHEN and CDR2 SYDVKM. The CDR3: CASSFPTGSYGYTF.

V usage is TRBV29-1 and J usage is TRBJ2-3. The germline CDR1 and CDR2 sequences are SQVTM and ANQGSEA. The CDR3 runs 12 residues. Here the CDR3 reads CSVEAQADTQYF.

The rearrangement uses TRBV11-3 and TRBJ2-7; without DNA, the TCRdb call of TRBD1 cannot be checked. CDR1 and CDR2 from the germline V gene are SGHNT and YENEEA. The CDR3 runs 15 residues. CDR3 protein: CASSLGTGIVYEQYF.

The chain links TRBV5-1 to TRBJ2-4; as DNA is missing, the TRBD1 call by TCRdb cannot be tested. The CDR3 runs to 15 residues. In germline, CDR1 is SGHRS, CDR2 YFSETQ. CDR3: CASSQSTGGRYIQYF.

The gene calls are TRBV20-1 and TRBJ1-1. There are 17 residues in the CDR3. Germline loops: CDR1 DFQATT, CDR2 SNEGSKA (reference sequence). CDR3 region: CSARDLMTAGPEGKAFF.

The V and J genes are TRBV3-1 and TRBJ2-7; without DNA, the TCRdb call of TRBD2 cannot be checked. There are 16 residues in the CDR3. The germline CDR1 and CDR2 sequences are LGHDT and YNNKEL (reference sequence). The CDR3 loop reads CASSKQSSGYSYEQYF.

The genes are TRBV4-2 and TRBJ2-1; TCRdb indicates TRBD2, and absent DNA this call remains unverified. Germline V CDR1 and CDR2: LGHNA, YNFKEQ. This CDR3 comprises 16 residues. This CDR3 reads CASSPHKRAKNNEQFF.

CDR3 amino acids: CASSLSPERPDTQYF. The chain has TRBV7-2 and TRBJ2-3; TCRdb lists TRBD2, though no DNA is available to test this call. Germline CDR1 SGHTA, CDR2 FQGNSA. The CDR3 has 15 amino acids.

This rearrangement joins TRBV10-2 to TRBJ2-5; TCRdb's D call of TRBD2 is untestable without DNA. CDR1 and CDR2 (germline): WSHSY, SAAADI. CDR3 length: 12 amino acids. The CDR3 loop is CASSDRRETQYF.

The gene calls are TRBV18 and TRBJ2-7; TCRdb lists TRBD2, though no DNA is available to test this call. The germline gives CDR1 KGHSH, CDR2 LQKENI. This CDR3 spans 14 amino acids. The CDR3 spells CASSPVGEGYEQYF.